Listed below are T cell receptor beta chains from one sample, sequenced in a study of early T cells in non-severe SARS-CoV-2 infection. TCRdb re-derived calls from the 5' RACE reads in MiXCR, one entry per CDR3 protein. The sample holds about 54,000 distinct CDR3 sequences, about 6.4% seen once. The material sequenced was whole blood, taken at baseline. The receptors stem from an adult who was a healthcare worker with PCR-confirmed SARS-CoV-2 infection or an uninfected control (not recorded which). Each CDR3 is given with its conserved first and last residue. The order of the fields is clone size, J gene, V gene, CDR3 length, D gene, CDR3 protein, CDR3 DNA. A D gene is named only where the DNA matches it firmly. The size field is filled for only some rows; it gives once, few, many or a size class.

>few|TRBJ1-5|TRBV15|15|NA
CATSRDGQFNQPQHF
TGTGCCACCAGCAGAGATGGACAGTTCAATCAGCCCCAGCATTTT
>few|TRBJ2-5|TRBV5-1|15|NA
CASSRWGSSQETQYF
TGCGCCAGCAGCCGGTGGGGATCCAGCCAAGAGACCCAGTACTTC
>many|TRBJ2-7|TRBV4-2|14|NA
CASSLGVQAYEQYF
TGTGCCAGCAGCTTGGGGGTGCAAGCCTACGAGCAGTACTTC
>few|TRBJ2-6|TRBV12-3/TRBV12-4|13|NA
CASSSSGANVLTF
TGTGCCAGTTCCAGCTCTGGGGCCAACGTCCTGACTTTC
>many|TRBJ2-7|TRBV4-2|15|NA
CASSQDQGRGYEQYF
TGTGCCAGCAGCCAAGATCAGGGGAGGGGCTACGAGCAGTACTTC
>many|TRBJ1-5|TRBV6-5|15|NA
CASSLQGLSNQPQHF
TGTGCCAGCAGCCTACAGGGTTTAAGCAATCAGCCCCAGCATTTT
>few|TRBJ1-4|TRBV4-2|17|TRBD1
CASSRKAGGVADEKLFF
TGTGCCAGCAGCCGGAAGGCAGGGGGTGTGGCTGATGAAAAACTGTTTTTT
>NA|TRBJ1-2|TRBV10-2|12|NA
CASTGTNYGYTF
TGCGCCAGCACAGGGACTAACTATGGCTACACCTTC
>NA|TRBJ2-5|TRBV27|15|TRBD2
CASSISSGGRETQYF
TGTGCCAGCAGTATTTCTAGCGGGGGACGAGAGACCCAGTACTTC
>many|TRBJ1-4|TRBV7-2|17|NA
CASSLVGPRGTNEKLFF
TGTGCCAGCAGCTTAGTAGGCCCCAGGGGAACTAATGAAAAACTGTTTTTT
>few|TRBJ1-6|TRBV18|14|TRBD1
CASSEGTGVSPLHF
TGTGCCAGCTCAGAAGGGACAGGGGTTTCACCCCTCCACTTT
>many|TRBJ2-1|TRBV14|20|TRBD2
CASSPRQVTSGGGSYNEQFF
TGTGCCAGCAGCCCCCGTCAGGTGACTAGCGGGGGGGGATCTTATAATGAGCAGTTCTTC
>NA|TRBJ1-5|TRBV7-6|14|NA
CASSPGGRREPQHF
TGTGCCAGCAGCCCCGGGGGACGCAGGGAGCCCCAGCATTTT
>few|TRBJ1-2|TRBV27|13|NA
CASSFGGARFYTF
TGTGCCAGCAGTTTTGGTGGGGCTCGCTTCTACACCTTC
>few|TRBJ1-3|TRBV7-2|18|NA
CASSLALGVRTRGNTIYF
TGTGCCAGCAGCTTAGCTTTGGGAGTCCGGACGAGAGGAAACACCATATATTTT
>many|TRBJ1-4|TRBV12-3/TRBV12-4|16|NA
CASSPRVGSTNEKLFF
TGTGCCAGCAGTCCCCGAGTTGGCTCAACTAATGAAAAACTGTTTTTT
>many|TRBJ1-1|TRBV7-2|13|NA
CASSLTGNTEAFF
TGTGCCAGCAGCTTGACCGGGAACACTGAAGCTTTCTTT
>many|TRBJ2-1|TRBV10-2|14|TRBD2
CASMIAGGRNEQFF
TGCGCCAGCATGATAGCGGGGGGCCGCAATGAGCAGTTCTTC
>few|TRBJ1-6|TRBV7-9|14|NA
CASSLPALKTPLHF
TGTGCCAGCAGCTTACCGGCCTTGAAGACACCCCTCCACTTT
>many|TRBJ1-1|TRBV20-1|13|TRBD1
CSARKGGGTEAFF
TGCAGTGCTAGAAAAGGGGGCGGAACTGAAGCTTTCTTT
>few|TRBJ2-1|TRBV20-1|14|NA
CSAPQKSSYNEQFF
TGCAGTGCCCCCCAGAAGAGCTCCTACAATGAGCAGTTCTTC
>many|TRBJ2-1|TRBV14|13|NA
CASSQGYYNEQFF
TGTGCCAGCAGCCAAGGTTACTACAATGAGCAGTTCTTC
>many|TRBJ2-3|TRBV12-5|15|TRBD2
CASGPGLAPGMRQYF
TGTGCTAGTGGCCCGGGACTAGCCCCAGGGATGAGGCAGTATTTT
>few|TRBJ2-5|TRBV4-2|16|TRBD2
CASSQASGGAGETQYF
TGTGCCAGCAGCCAAGCTAGCGGGGGGGCAGGAGAGACCCAGTACTTC
>many|TRBJ2-1|TRBV12-3/TRBV12-4|14|TRBD1
CASSVSGQPNEQFF
TGTGCCAGCAGTGTATCGGGACAGCCCAATGAGCAGTTCTTC
>NA|TRBJ1-4|TRBV7-2|15|NA
CASCRGVGGSEKLFF
TGTGCCAGCTGCAGAGGGGTTGGTGGAAGTGAAAAACTGTTTTTT
>many|TRBJ1-2|TRBV5-5|21|NA
CASSLELPLVFPQGTVYGYTF
TGTGCCAGCAGCTTGGAGCTACCCCTTGTGTTCCCCCAGGGGACCGTCTATGGCTACACCTTC
>many|TRBJ1-2|TRBV12-3/TRBV12-4|12|NA
CASSFSGGGYTF
TGTGCCAGCAGTTTTTCGGGGGGTGGCTACACCTTC
>many|TRBJ2-5|TRBV19|13|NA
CASRAAAPETQYF
TGTGCCAGTAGAGCTGCGGCCCCAGAGACCCAGTACTTC
>many|TRBJ1-4|TRBV5-6|14|NA
CASSLPAVKEKLFF
TGTGCCAGCAGCTTGCCAGCCGTGAAGGAAAAACTGTTTTTT
>NA|TRBJ2-1|TRBV9|13|NA
CASSVMGRNEQFF
TGTGCCAGCAGCGTCATGGGGCGGAATGAGCAGTTCTTC
>NA|TRBJ1-5|TRBV20-1|11|NA
CSARVWQAQHF
TGCAGTGCTAGGGTATGGCAGGCCCAGCATTTT
>few|TRBJ2-7|TRBV18|15|NA
CASSPPRTAPYEQYF
TGTGCCAGCTCACCCCCCAGGACAGCCCCCTACGAGCAGTACTTC
>many|TRBJ1-6|TRBV20-1|14|NA
CSARVGTYNSPLHF
TGCAGTGCTAGAGTGGGCACCTATAATTCACCCCTCCACTTT
>few|TRBJ2-7|TRBV12-3/TRBV12-4|15|NA
CASSLALDGPYEQYF
TGTGCCAGCAGTTTAGCGCTTGATGGACCATACGAGCAGTACTTC
>many|TRBJ2-7|TRBV20-1|16|TRBD2
CSASTGGSPRFYEQYF
TGCAGTGCTAGTACGGGGGGATCCCCTAGGTTCTACGAGCAGTACTTC
>few|TRBJ2-2|TRBV11-2|15|TRBD1
CASSPRQGSTGELFF
TGTGCCAGCAGCCCGAGACAGGGAAGCACCGGGGAGCTGTTTTTT
>NA|TRBJ2-3|TRBV29-1|12|NA
CSVEERTDTQYF
TGCAGCGTTGAAGAACGGACAGATACGCAGTATTTT
>NA|TRBJ1-5|TRBV7-2|13|NA
CASTIQSNQPQHF
TGTGCCAGCACCATACAGAGCAATCAGCCCCAGCATTTT
>many|TRBJ2-3|TRBV18|22|TRBD1
CASSPQGSVTLWGQGSPDTQYF
TGTGCCAGCTCACCACAGGGGTCGGTAACATTGTGGGGACAGGGGTCCCCAGATACGCAGTATTTT
>many|TRBJ2-1|TRBV20-1|16|TRBD2
CSARELAGATNNEQFF
TGCAGTGCTAGAGAACTAGCGGGGGCGACCAACAATGAGCAGTTCTTC
>many|TRBJ2-1|TRBV24-1|14|NA
CATSAQQPYNEQFF
TGTGCCACCAGTGCTCAACAGCCCTACAATGAGCAGTTCTTC
>few|TRBJ2-3|TRBV5-6|13|NA
CASSLMFTDTQYF
TGTGCCAGCAGCTTGATGTTCACAGATACGCAGTATTTT
>NA|TRBJ2-3|TRBV9|14|NA
CASSVSGLLDTQYF
TGTGCCAGCAGCGTTTCGGGCCTACTAGATACGCAGTATTTT
>many|TRBJ2-5|TRBV9|17|NA
CASSVSTRLPYQETQYF
TGTGCCAGCAGCGTGAGCACTAGACTCCCTTATCAAGAGACCCAGTACTTC
>many|TRBJ2-2|TRBV5-4|13|NA
CASSTAGPGELFF
TGTGCCAGCAGCACTGCGGGGCCCGGGGAGCTGTTTTTT
>NA|TRBJ1-2|TRBV10-2|17|NA
CASSTHDWYSGPDGYTF
TGCGCCAGCAGTACCCATGATTGGTACAGCGGACCAGATGGCTACACCTTC
>NA|TRBJ1-4|TRBV9|17|TRBD1
CASSPRDSSATNEKLFF
TGTGCCAGCAGCCCGCGGGACAGTTCTGCAACTAATGAAAAACTGTTTTTT